One TCR beta chain is described in this entry. CDR3 length equals 15 residues. Germline V gene lookup returns CDR1 LNHDA and CDR2 SQIVND (reference sequence). V lost 6 bases and J 4 bases, leaving 18 bases between the germline ends. Here immunoSEQ multiplex PCR was the method, and the copy in TCRdb shows in-frame clones only, minus some. The repertoire includes some 49,000 clones, roughly 93% of them detected once, and around 5.1% sits in the top ten. Time point indicated: newly diagnosed, previously untreated cHL patient sample. This entry is derived from a study of PD-1 blockade in classical Hodgkin lymphoma.

Sequencing input: peripheral blood mononuclear cells (PBMCs). The chain joins TRBV19 to TRBJ2-5, with D possibly called TRBD1 or TRBD2 (6 bases each). The TCR comes from a human donor with classical Hodgkin lymphoma. CDR3 DNA: TGTGCCAGTAGCCCCCACAGGGACGGGAGAGAGACCCAGTACTTC. This sequence encodes CASSPHRDGRETQYF.